These 3 T cell receptor beta chains originate from one sample sequenced in a study of blood T cell repertoires in COVID-19. Clones were read by immunoSEQ multiplex PCR, and TCRdb kept only the in-frame ones, dropping some. The repertoire holds hundreds of thousands of clones, with 70% to 85% as singletons. Sequenced: peripheral blood. Every receptor here comes from a woman over 75 with acute or convalescent COVID-19.

This chain connects TRBV5-1 to TRBJ2-3; 14 bases are a match to TRBD2. CDR3 length: 18 residues. With 4 bases clipped from V and 4 bases from J, the junction kept 11 bases outside the gene matches. Germline V CDR1 and CDR2: SGHRS, YFSETQ. CDR3 nucleotide sequence: TGCGCCAGCAGCGGGGGACTAGCGGGAGTGAGCGTTTCAGATACGCAGTATTTT. As protein: CASSGGLAGVSVSDTQYF.

V usage is TRBV4-2 and J usage is TRBJ2-2, with 12 bases fitting TRBD2. CDR1 is LGHNA and CDR2 is YNFKEQ in the germline V gene. V lost 4 bases to trimming and J lost 3 bases; unmatched junction nucleotides: 9. The CDR3 consists of 18 residues. CDR3: CASSPNLAGGVDTGELFF. CDR3 coding DNA: TGTGCCAGCAGCCCGAACCTAGCGGGAGGGGTCGACACCGGGGAGCTGTTTTTT.

V usage is TRBV5-1 and J usage is TRBJ2-1, with 11 nucleotides matching TRBD2. The J segment lost 6 bases and the V segment lost 4 bases, leaving 9 bases of the junction unmatched. CDR1 is SGHRS and CDR2 is YFSETQ in the germline V gene. There are 16 residues in the CDR3. CDR3 amino acids: CASSRTSGRLGNEQFF. The CDR3 DNA sequence: TGCGCCAGCAGCCGTACTAGCGGGAGACTTGGCAATGAGCAGTTCTTC.